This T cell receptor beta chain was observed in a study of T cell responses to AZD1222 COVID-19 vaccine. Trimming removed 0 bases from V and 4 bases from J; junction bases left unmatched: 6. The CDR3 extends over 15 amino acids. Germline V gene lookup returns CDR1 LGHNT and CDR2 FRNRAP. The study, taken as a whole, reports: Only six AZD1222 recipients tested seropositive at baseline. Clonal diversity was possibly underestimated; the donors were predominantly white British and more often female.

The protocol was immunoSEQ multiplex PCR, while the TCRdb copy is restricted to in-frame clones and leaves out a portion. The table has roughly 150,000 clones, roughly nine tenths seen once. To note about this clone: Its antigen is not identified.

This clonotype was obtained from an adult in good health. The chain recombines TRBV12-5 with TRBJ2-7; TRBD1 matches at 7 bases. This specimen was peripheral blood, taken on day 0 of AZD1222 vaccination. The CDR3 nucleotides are TGTGCTAGTGGTTTGGTACAGGGGACAGTTTACGAGCAGTACTTC. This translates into CASGLVQGTVYEQYF.